This passage covers 9 T cell receptor beta chains from one sample sequenced in a study of cytomegalovirus exposure and HLA in healthy donors. 13 Jbeta primers and 60 Vbeta primers were used for the PCR. Clones were read by immunoSEQ multiplex PCR, and TCRdb kept only the in-frame ones, dropping some. The sample lists 95,000 to 150,000 clones, under 70% occurring once. The sample consisted of PBMCs. The receptors come from a man between 18 and 35 years old in good health and CMV-seronegative.

This clone was seen only a few times. The chain combines TRBV18 with TRBJ1-5; D not resolved. V was shortened by 2 bases and J by 1 base, with 6 bases between the two germline ends. The CDR3 sequence is 14 residues long. The V gene's germline CDR1 is KGHSH and CDR2 LQKENI. The CDR3 sequence: CASSPSRSNQPQHF. As DNA, the CDR3 is TGTGCCAGCTCACCATCGCGCAGCAATCAGCCCCAGCATTTT.

The V call is TRBV9, the J call TRBJ1-1; 9 positions match TRBD1. V shed 4 bases and J 2 bases; nucleotides not matched to a gene: 3. The length of the CDR3 is 14 residues. Germline assignment: CDR1 SGDLS and CDR2 YYNGEE. CDR3 amino acids: CASSIQGANTEAFF. The CDR3 DNA sequence: TGTGCCAGCAGCATACAGGGGGCAAACACTGAAGCTTTCTTT.

V is TRBV18 and J is TRBJ2-5; 9 bases are shared with TRBD2. The V gene end was trimmed by 4 bases and the J gene end by 4 bases; junction bases not matched to a gene: 7. The CDR3 has 15 amino acids. In germline, CDR1 is KGHSH, CDR2 LQKENI. In DNA, the CDR3 is TGTGCCAGCTCACTAGGGACTAGCCGGGGAGAGACCCAGTACTTC. Translation gives CASSLGTSRGETQYF. Full variable domain (remainder filled in from reference TRBV18 and TRBJ2-5): NAGVMQNPRHLVRRRGQEARLRCSPMKGHSHVYWYRQLPEEGLKFMVYLQKENIIDESGMPKERFSAEFPKEGPSILRIQQVVRGDSAAYFCASSLGTSRGETQYFGPGTRLLVL.

CDR3 nucleotides: TGTGCCAGCCAAGAGAGGTTCAATCAGCCCCAGCATTTT. Translating gives CASQERFNQPQHF. The V call is TRBV27, the J call TRBJ1-5, with D uncertain. V was pared by 8 bases and J by 3 bases, with 11 bases between. This CDR3 is built from 13 residues. Germline assignment: CDR1 MNHEY and CDR2 SMNVEV (reference sequence).

Comment on this clone: This CDR3 is also generated by other DNA sequences in the sample. The rearrangement links TRBV19 to TRBJ2-5; 9 nucleotides match TRBD1. Germline CDR1 is LNHDA and CDR2 is SQIVND (reference sequence). This CDR3 has 13 residues. V lost 6 bases to trimming and J lost 5 bases; unmatched junction nucleotides: 4. CDR3 loop: CASRQGARETQYF. The CDR3, as DNA: TGTGCCAGTAGACAGGGGGCTCGGGAGACCCAGTACTTC.

In regard to this clone: Germline and junction disagree at one end, which may indicate a read error. The gene calls are TRBV30 and TRBJ2-1, with 14 bases identical to TRBD2. Germline V gene data show CDR1 as GTSNPN and CDR2 as SVGIG (reference sequence). The CDR3 extends over 14 amino acids. The CDR3 loop reads CAWEVTSGRAQEIF. For the CDR3, the DNA is TGTGCCTGGGAAGTGACTAGCGGGAGGGCCCAGGAGATCTTC.

The chain employs TRBV25-1 and TRBJ2-3; 7 bases agree with TRBD1. This CDR3 is 15 amino acids long. With V trimmed by 2 bases and J by 2 bases, 4 bases remained unmatched. The germline CDR1 and CDR2 sequences are MGHDK and SYGVNS. The CDR3: CASSEPQGVTDTQYF. The DNA of the CDR3 is TGTGCCAGCAGTGAACCGCAGGGGGTCACAGATACGCAGTATTTT.

This clone has just a few counts. The V call is TRBV5-6, the J call TRBJ2-7; TRBD2 matches at 7 bases. After removal of 0 bases from V and 2 bases from J, the junction contained 5 bases not matched to a gene. Germline V CDR1 and CDR2: SGHDT, YYEEEE. The CDR3 runs to 15 residues. CDR3 loop: CASSLAGLAAYEQYF. CDR3 coding DNA: TGTGCCAGCAGCTTGGCCGGGCTAGCGGCCTACGAGCAGTACTTC.

The genes are TRBV7-6 and TRBJ2-2, with TRBD2 matching 10 bases. The CDR3 runs to 20 residues. The germline V gene encodes CDR1 SGHVS and CDR2 FNYEAQ. V lost 3 bases, J lost 4 bases, and 17 bases stayed unmatched. The CDR3 loop is CASSLRWSGGATHGTGELFF. As DNA, the CDR3 is TGTGCCAGCAGCTTGCGGTGGAGCGGGGGGGCCACTCATGGCACCGGGGAGCTGTTTTTT.